These 32 T cell receptor beta chains came from one sample sequenced in a study of low-dose radiotherapy and immunotherapy resistance in tumors (dated by TCRdb to between 2021 and 2022). To make first-strand cDNA, Superscript III was used along with a set of TRAV- and TRBV-specific primers so that both the TCRalpha and TCRbeta chains were covered. TCRs were amplified with Phusion for about 20 PCR cycles using a constant-region primer together with the adapter attached to the V primers. TCRdb applied fastp at Q25 and MiXCR to the public reads, then kept only in-frame beta chains. Each record represents a unique CDR3 protein, reported with the most common genes and DNA among its rows. In all, the sample holds 11,000 to 15,000 distinct CDR3 sequences, and 70% to 80% of those were seen once. Approximately 5.4% of the sample comes from the top ten. These receptors were collected from a human donor with advanced metastatic prostate, ovarian, gallbladder or colorectal cancer (not recorded which). This table probably holds off-target reads from a library built for another chain.

The chain employs TRBV5-1 and TRBJ1-1; no reliable D call. This CDR3 comprises 12 residues. Germline values: CDR1 SGHRS, CDR2 YFSETQ. The V and J ends lost 4 bases and 2 bases respectively, with 6 bases between them. CDR3 nucleotides: TGCGCCAGCAGCGTTGGAAACACTGAAGCTTTCTTT. It translates to CASSVGNTEAFF.

The gene calls are TRBV11-2 and TRBJ2-7; D gene unclear. This CDR3 is built from 12 residues. The germline gives CDR1 SGHAT, CDR2 FQNNGV. Trimming left V 4 bases short and J 5 bases short, with 9 bases between. Here the CDR3 DNA reads TGTGCCAGCAGCTCCAACATAAACGAGCAGTACTTC. As protein: CASSSNINEQYF.

The V and J genes are TRBV29-1 and TRBJ2-7, with 8 bases that match TRBD1. The CDR3 extends over 13 amino acids. V lost 5 bases and J lost 2; bases outside the gene matches: 5. Germline CDR1 and CDR2: SQVTM and ANQGSEA. CDR3 nucleotides: TGCAGCGTTTCCGGGACAGGTACCTACGAGCAGTACTTC. Translation gives CSVSGTGTYEQYF.

V and J are TRBV6-2 or TRBV6-3 and TRBJ2-7; 8 bases agree with TRBD2. The CDR3 spans 12 residues. Germline V gene lookup returns CDR1 MNHEY and CDR2 SVGEGT. After removal of 7 bases from V and 3 bases from J, the junction contained 2 bases not matched to a gene. CDR3 residues: CASTGGSYEQYF. In nucleotides, the CDR3 is TGTGCCAGCACGGGGGGGAGCTACGAGCAGTACTTC.

Only a few counts were recorded for this clonotype. The chain uses TRBV5-4 and TRBJ1-2; D is possibly TRBD1 (5 bases). Germline CDR1 and CDR2: SGHNT and YYREEE (reference sequence). V was trimmed by 3 bases and J by 0 bases, leaving 12 bases between them. The CDR3 contains 15 residues. Here the CDR3 DNA reads TGTGCCAGCAGCTCAACAGGCAACGCTAACTATGGCTACACCTTC. Translated: CASSSTGNANYGYTF.

The genes are TRBV5-1 and TRBJ2-1; 12 bases are shared with TRBD2. Germline CDR1 is SGHRS and CDR2 is YFSETQ. The CDR3 loop spans 20 amino acids. V lost 4 bases, J lost 1 base, and 15 bases stayed unmatched. The CDR3, as DNA: TGCGCCAGCAGCCCTCAGACTAGCGGGGGTCTAATTTCGTCCTACAATGAGCAGTTCTTC. Its translation: CASSPQTSGGLISSYNEQFF.

This clonotype was counted a few times. The chain uses TRBV5-1 and TRBJ2-7; 8 bases map to TRBD1. The germline CDR1 and CDR2 sequences are SGHRS and YFSETQ. The CDR3 loop spans 15 amino acids. With 4 bases clipped from V and 5 bases from J, the junction kept 11 bases outside the gene matches. The CDR3 DNA reads TGCGCCAGCAGCCCATCGGACAGGGCATCGGACGAGCAGTACTTC. Translated: CASSPSDRASDEQYF. Looking up the rest from reference TRBV5-1 and TRBJ2-7 gives the full variable domain: KAGVTQTPRYLIKTRGQQVTLSCSPISGHRSVSWYQQTPGQGLQFLFEYFSETQRNKGNFPGRFSGRQFSNSRSEMNVSTLELGDSALYLCASSPSDRASDEQYFGPGTRLTVT.

The chain recombines TRBV29-1 with TRBJ1-1; D is unresolved. The germline V gene encodes CDR1 SQVTM and CDR2 ANQGSEA. The CDR3 covers 12 residues. V was trimmed by 1 base and J by 1 base, leaving 4 bases between them. The CDR3 sequence is CSVEAENTEAFF. DNA of the CDR3: TGCAGCGTTGAAGCGGAGAACACTGAAGCTTTCTTT.

The V call is TRBV11-2, the J call TRBJ1-1, with D unresolved. The CDR3 has 17 residues. V dropped 1 base and J dropped 6 bases, with 21 bases sitting between them. The V gene's germline CDR1 is SGHAT and CDR2 FQNNGV. CDR3 coding DNA: TGTGCCAGCAGCTTAGTGTGGAGGGCTGGGCCTCAGGCTGAAGCTTTCTTT. Residues: CASSLVWRAGPQAEAFF.

The V and J genes are TRBV4-1 and TRBJ2-7; 9 positions match TRBD2. The CDR3 is 15 amino acids. The V and J ends lost 1 base and 3 bases, in that order; junction bases with no gene match: 4. Germline V CDR1 and CDR2: MGHRA, YSYEKL. The chain's CDR3 is CASSQAASGVYEQYF. CDR3 DNA: TGCGCCAGCAGCCAAGCGGCTAGCGGGGTCTACGAGCAGTACTTC.

V and J are TRBV5-5 and TRBJ1-4, with 9 bases matching TRBD1. With V trimmed by 0 bases and J by 7 bases, 10 bases remained unmatched. Germline CDR1 SGHKS, CDR2 YYEKEE (reference sequence). CDR3 length: 17 amino acids. This chain's CDR3 is CASSLGIQGAPGEKLFF. Written as DNA, the CDR3 is TGTGCCAGCAGCTTGGGGATACAGGGGGCCCCGGGTGAAAAACTGTTTTTT. The entire variable domain, with the rest obtained from reference TRBV5-5 and TRBJ1-4, is as follows: DAGVTQSPTHLIKTRGQQVTLRCSPISGHKSVSWYQQVLGQGPQFIFQYYEKEERGRGNFPDRFSARQFPNYSSELNVNALLLGDSALYLCASSLGIQGAPGEKLFFGSGTQLSVL.

CDR3 loop: CASSMRGYTEAFF. CDR3 DNA: TGTGCCAGTAGTATGAGGGGGTACACTGAAGCTTTCTTT. The V and J genes are TRBV19 and TRBJ1-1; maybe TRBD1 (6 bases). The V gene lost 3 bases and the J gene lost 3 bases, with 8 bases spanning the gap. The CDR3 spans 13 residues. CDR1 and CDR2 (germline): LNHDA, SQIVND (reference sequence).

The rearrangement links TRBV19 to TRBJ2-7; TRBD1 agrees at 9 bases. Germline CDR1 reads LNHDA; CDR2 reads SQIVND (reference sequence). This CDR3 spans 16 amino acids. Unmatched junction bases numbered 10, after V lost 5 bases and J lost 2 bases. The CDR3 protein is CASSPKTGGLTYEQYF. CDR3 DNA sequence: TGTGCCAGTAGTCCCAAGACAGGGGGGTTGACCTACGAGCAGTACTTC.

The chain carries TRBV19 and TRBJ1-5; D not resolved. The CDR3 is made up of 15 amino acids. Trimming removed 1 base from V and 4 bases from J, with 11 bases in between. The germline V gene has CDR1 LNHDA and CDR2 SQIVND (reference sequence). CDR3 amino acids: CASSIGVQPNQPQHF. The DNA for the CDR3 is TGTGCCAGTAGTATAGGGGTACAGCCTAATCAGCCCCAGCATTTT.

The chain is built from TRBV6-6 and TRBJ1-5; D not certain. Per the germline V gene, CDR1 is MNHNY and CDR2 is SVGAGI (reference sequence). Between the trimmed V and J ends, which lost 0 bases and 4 bases, there was a span of 10 bases. The CDR3 is made up of 15 amino acids. The CDR3 coding sequence is TGTGCCAGCAGTTACTCGAGGGTCAGTAATCAGCCCCAGCATTTT. Translated, it gives CASSYSRVSNQPQHF.

The chain is built from TRBV2 and TRBJ2-3, with TRBD2 as a possible D gene (5 bases). Germline loops: CDR1 SNHLY, CDR2 FYNNEI. V lost 9 bases and J lost 4, with 20 bases in between. The CDR3 runs 15 residues. The CDR3 bases are TGTGCCAGTACTACATCCGGACTCAAGGCAGATACGCAGTATTTT. Its protein is CASTTSGLKADTQYF.

CDR3: CASSFLQGADEQFF. In DNA, the CDR3 is TGTGCCAGCAGCTTTCTCCAGGGGGCCGATGAGCAGTTCTTC. The chain uses TRBV5-6 and TRBJ2-1, with 8 bases aligning to TRBD1. The CDR3 covers 14 residues. Germline-derived CDR1 and CDR2 are SGHDT and YYEEEE. The trim removed 2 bases at V and 8 bases at J, leaving 6 bases unmatched.

The J gene is TRBJ1-3, the V gene TRBV3-1, with D unclear. Germline values: CDR1 LGHDT, CDR2 YNNKEL (reference sequence). V lost 4 bases to trimming and J lost 3 bases, with 13 bases between them. The CDR3 loop spans 15 amino acids. CDR3 nucleotide sequence: TGTGCCAGCAGCCCCACTGCCCTGCGTGGAAACACCATATATTTT. It yields the protein CASSPTALRGNTIYF. Complete variable domain (other parts from reference TRBV3-1 and TRBJ1-3): DTAVSQTPKYLVTQMGNDKSIKCEQNLGHDTMYWYKQDSKKFLKIMFSYNNKELIINETVPNRFSPKSPDKAHLNLHINSLELGDSAVYFCASSPTALRGNTIYFGEGSWLTVV.

The genes are TRBV6-2 or TRBV6-3 and TRBJ1-1, with a tentative D call TRBD1 (6 bases). Trimming removed 0 bases at V and 5 bases at J, with 10 bases between. Looked up from germline, CDR1 is MNHEY and CDR2 is SVGEGT. The CDR3 extends over 14 amino acids. This CDR3 is CASSYSIQGTEAFF. CDR3 nucleotide sequence: TGTGCCAGCAGTTACTCGATCCAGGGGACTGAAGCTTTCTTT.

The CDR3, as DNA: TGTGCCTGGAGTTCACAGGGGGCCGACGAGCAGTACTTC. Translation gives CAWSSQGADEQYF. The chain uses TRBV30 and TRBJ2-7, with TRBD1 identical over 9 bases. The CDR3 is 13 residues long. The germline gives CDR1 GTSNPN, CDR2 SVGIG (reference sequence). V was clipped by 2 bases and J by 5 bases; unmatched bases: 4.

V usage is TRBV6-6 and J usage is TRBJ2-2; 8 bases fit TRBD1. CDR1 and CDR2 (germline): MNHNY, SVGAGI (reference sequence). Trimming took 5 bases from V and 3 from J; bases not matched to a gene: 8. There are 16 residues in the CDR3. The CDR3 DNA follows: TGTGCCAGCAGTGTGGACAGGGCGATTGACACCGGGGAGCTGTTTTTT. As protein: CASSVDRAIDTGELFF.

The genes are TRBV12-3 or TRBV12-4 and TRBJ2-5; TRBD2 might be the D (6 bases). The CDR3 is 13 amino acids. V was pared by 3 bases and J by 3 bases, with 8 bases between. CDR3 sequence (DNA): TGTGCCAGCAGTTTTGCTAGCGAAGAGACCCAGTACTTC. Amino acid sequence: CASSFASEETQYF.

J is TRBJ2-5 and V is TRBV7-6; no clear D. The V end was cut by 1 base, the J end by 3 bases, with 6 bases between. The CDR3 runs 13 residues. CDR1 and CDR2 (germline): SGHVS, FNYEAQ. The CDR3 region has the DNA TGTGCCAGCAGCTTAGTTGTTAAAGAGACCCAGTACTTC. As protein: CASSLVVKETQYF.

The CDR3 DNA reads as TGCGCCAGCAGCTTAGGGGTGGGACACGAAAACATTCAGTACTTC. This gives the protein CASSLGVGHENIQYF. The chain links TRBV5-1 to TRBJ2-4, with a weak D call TRBD1 (6 bases). The CDR3 runs 15 residues. V was pared by 2 bases and J by 5 bases, with 14 bases between. Germline loops: CDR1 SGHRS, CDR2 YFSETQ.

V is TRBV5-1 and J is TRBJ2-6; no clear D. The length of the CDR3 is 17 residues. V was pared by 4 bases and J by 0 bases, with 14 bases between. Per the germline V gene, CDR1 is SGHRS and CDR2 is YFSETQ. CDR3 protein: CASSPYQAYSGANVLTF. CDR3 nucleotide sequence: TGCGCCAGCAGCCCCTACCAGGCCTACTCTGGGGCCAACGTCCTGACTTTC. Filled out from reference TRBV5-1 and TRBJ2-6, the complete variable domain reads KAGVTQTPRYLIKTRGQQVTLSCSPISGHRSVSWYQQTPGQGLQFLFEYFSETQRNKGNFPGRFSGRQFSNSRSEMNVSTLELGDSALYLCASSPYQAYSGANVLTFGAGSRLTVL.

V gene TRBV11-2 combines with J gene TRBJ2-3; 10 positions agree with TRBD2. Germline loops: CDR1 SGHAT, CDR2 FQNNGV. The CDR3 loop spans 16 amino acids. With V trimmed by 3 bases and J by 3 bases, 6 bases remained unmatched. CDR3 bases: TGTGCCAGCAGCTTGCTAGCGGGGGACATTACAGATACGCAGTATTTT. It translates to CASSLLAGDITDTQYF.

This chain connects TRBV5-5 to TRBJ1-2; 8 positions match TRBD1. The ends lost 4 bases at V and 7 bases at J; junction bases unmatched: 9. CDR1 and CDR2 from the germline V gene are SGHKS and YYEKEE (reference sequence). This CDR3 comprises 14 residues. In DNA form, the CDR3 reads TGTGCCAGCAGCCCGGAAGGACAGGGTGGTGGCTACACCTTC. Residues: CASSPEGQGGGYTF.

V is TRBV12-3 or TRBV12-4 and J is TRBJ2-3; D is perhaps TRBD2 (6 bases). Trimming left V 8 bases short and J 2 bases short, with 11 bases between. This CDR3 spans 13 amino acids. CDR3: CASCRGSTDTQYF. CDR3 sequence (DNA): TGTGCCAGCTGCCGGGGGTCCACAGATACGCAGTATTTT.

The chain has TRBV7-2 and TRBJ1-6; 8 nucleotides match TRBD1. The trim removed 5 bases at V and 8 bases at J, leaving 8 bases unmatched. From germline, CDR1 is SGHTA and CDR2 FQGNSA. The length of the CDR3 is 15 residues. In DNA, the CDR3 is TGTGCCAGCAGCCCAGGGGGCGCGGGGTATTCACCCCTCCACTTT. It encodes CASSPGGAGYSPLHF. Drawing the rest from reference TRBV7-2 and TRBJ1-6, the complete variable domain is GAGVSQSPSNKVTEKGKDVELRCDPISGHTALYWYRQSLGQGLEFLIYFQGNSAPDKSGLPSDRFSAERTGGSVSTLTIQRTQQEDSAVYLCASSPGGAGYSPLHFGNGTRLTVT.

The J gene is TRBJ2-3, the V gene TRBV28; the match to TRBD1 covers 10 bases. Trimming cost V 6 bases and J 3 bases; bases outside gene matches: 3. The CDR3 is 14 amino acids. Germline V lookup: CDR1 MDHEN, CDR2 SYDVKM. CDR3 amino acids: CASRSDRGTDTQYF. For the CDR3, the DNA is TGTGCCAGCAGGTCGGACAGGGGGACAGATACGCAGTATTTT.

CDR3 sequence reads: CASSEVNGAGKLFF. CDR3 nucleotide sequence: TGTGCCAGCAGTGAAGTGAACGGGGCCGGAAAACTGTTTTTT. The rearrangement uses TRBV6-8 and TRBJ1-4, with D possibly TRBD1 on 5 matching bases. With 5 bases removed from V and 10 bases from J, the gap between germline ends came to 17 bases. CDR1 and CDR2 (germline): MNHGY, SAAAGT. The CDR3 consists of 14 residues.

This clonotype appeared a few times. This chain joins TRBV6-1 and TRBJ1-4; TRBD1 might be the D (5 bases). The germline V gene has CDR1 MNHNS and CDR2 SASEGT. V gave up 6 bases and J gave up 8 bases, with 10 bases separating them. CDR3 length equals 12 residues. CDR3: CASREGREKLFF. CDR3 nucleotides: TGTGCCAGCAGGGAGGGGAGGGAAAAACTGTTTTTT.